This entry features one T cell receptor (beta chain) sequence. The antigen remains unidentified. Approximately 98,000 TCR templates underwent assay in each sample. Generated by immunoSEQ multiplex PCR, the TCRdb table keeps only in-frame clones and is missing some. The table lists roughly 69,000 clones, roughly 80% of them singletons. The data derive from a study of siplizumab effects on memory and regulatory T cells. Whole-study findings and limits: Naive T cells, seemingly more diverse than memory cells, seemed major alloresponse contributors. Mapping to unstimulated subsets was achieved for only a minor fraction of alloreactive clones.

Among a few donor pairs, the unstimulated naive, memory, effector memory and TEMRA subsets underwent sequencing. CDR1 and CDR2 (germline): MNHEY, SVGAGI. CDR3 length: 12 amino acids. Trimming took off 7 bases at V and 5 bases at J, with 11 bases between the two ends. The sequencing sample was made of memory CD4+ T cells sorted from blood. The V call is TRBV6-5, the J call TRBJ1-2; D is unclear. The TCR sequence derives from a human donor in good health. CDR3 sequence (DNA): TGTGCCAGCATTGACACGTCTTATGGCTACACCTTC. Residues: CASIDTSYGYTF.